This TCR beta chain was sequenced for a study of blood T cell repertoires in COVID-19 (TCRdb year 2020). Study-level background: Collaborator samples came from the United States, Italy and Spain and covered acute and convalescent phases of COVID-19. The prospective study material was composed of cDNA or gDNA derived from T cells, B-cell-depleted T cells, or PBMCs. The dataset comprised deeply sampled blood TCRbeta repertoires from subjects exposed to, actively infected with, or recovered from COVID-19. A freely available public database, intended as a resource for researchers studying the immune response to SARS-CoV-2, is where the repertoires were released. The samples were drawn from two sources: the first 160 participants of the ongoing ImmuneRACE study, and 1,000 to 1,500 subjects contributed by 6 global collaborators. Sample metadata almost always included a de-identified subject ID, COVID-19 status, age in years and sex. HLA class I and class II types, where available, came from metadata supplied by the sample provider rather than from assay-based typing. Broader findings and caveats from the paper: The quantity of clinical and demographic metadata differed by source and by participant and was supplied without curation.

Participants in the prospective study were aged roughly 18 to 100 years, lived in under 30 United States geographic areas, and enrolled through a virtual design. In the prospective study, participants were assigned to cohorts based on the clinical history participants reported in a screening survey and a study questionnaire. In the prospective study, mobile phlebotomists collected whole blood, serum and a nasopharyngeal or oropharyngeal swab from each participant. Additional blood draws and questionnaires over an approximately 2-month period could optionally be provided by prospective study participants. Before DNA extraction, blood samples from the prospective study were shipped at room temperature or frozen. The immunoSEQ Assay, a bias-controlled multiplex PCR, was used to amplify TCRbeta CDR3 regions from genomic DNA. As for the original processing: Nucleated cell counts per sample were estimated from amplification of reference gene primers within the assay. To quantify the absolute abundance of each unique TCRbeta CDR3 rearrangement, sequence reads were collapsed and filtered. For each sample, productive Simpson clonality was calculated as the square root of Simpson's diversity index across productive rearrangements. This immuneACCESS table, as held by TCRdb, lists in-frame sequences with V and J called but not all clones. Of the missing ones, under half trace to an unresolved V gene in checked studies; the others have no known cause. V and J calls and clone size are copied from that table; D and trimming were computed from the DNA. The sample records 200,000 to 250,000 clones, roughly 87% of which are singletons. Around a tenth of the sample comes from the top ten.

To note about this clone: Its antigen remains unidentified. No base quality values were provided; no much bigger clone lies one nucleotide off.

Via the germline V gene, CDR1 is LGHNA and CDR2 YNFKEQ. V sheds 1 base and J sheds 0 bases, leaving 10 bases between their ends. The CDR3 goes from the cysteine to the phenylalanine over 16 residues. The entry retains the CDR3 DNA only, 48 bases that are in frame from base 1. Sequenced input: PBMCs or T cells enriched from blood (not recorded which). This receptor was obtained from a young man with acute COVID-19. In this chain, TRBV4-2 is recombined with TRBJ1-5; confidence is insufficient to name the D gene. The DNA sequence follows: TGTGCCAGCAGCCAAGCAGGAAGCTATAGCAATCAGCCCCAGCATTTT. Its coded protein is CASSQAGSYSNQPQHF.